These 2 T cell receptor beta chains originate from one sample sequenced in a study of long-term antiretroviral therapy in people with HIV. Run at survey level, the immunoSEQ assay was version v3.0. Here immunoSEQ multiplex PCR was the method, and the copy in TCRdb shows in-frame clones only, minus some. The data contain around 29,000 clones, roughly 94% of them singletons. Material: unsorted PBMCs, obtained 5.3 years after starting antiretroviral therapy. The receptors were gathered from a man aged 45-65 years with HIV.

The J gene is TRBJ1-2, the V gene TRBV4-2, with TRBD1 identical over 9 bases. The V gene's germline CDR1 is LGHNA and CDR2 YNFKEQ. The CDR3 is made up of 18 amino acids. V was clipped by 3 bases and J by 3 bases; unmatched bases: 14. The CDR3 DNA reads TGTGCCAGCAGCCAGGACCCGGTGACCGGGACAGGGTACTATGGCTACACCTTC. Translating it yields CASSQDPVTGTGYYGYTF.

V and J are TRBV2 and TRBJ2-3; D gene uncertain. Germline V lookup: CDR1 SNHLY, CDR2 FYNNEI. The ends were cut back, 1 base at V and 7 bases at J, with 6 bases in the middle. The CDR3 length is 12 residues. CDR3 DNA sequence: TGTGCCAGCAGTGAAGTCGATCATACGCAGTATTTT. It translates to CASSEVDHTQYF.